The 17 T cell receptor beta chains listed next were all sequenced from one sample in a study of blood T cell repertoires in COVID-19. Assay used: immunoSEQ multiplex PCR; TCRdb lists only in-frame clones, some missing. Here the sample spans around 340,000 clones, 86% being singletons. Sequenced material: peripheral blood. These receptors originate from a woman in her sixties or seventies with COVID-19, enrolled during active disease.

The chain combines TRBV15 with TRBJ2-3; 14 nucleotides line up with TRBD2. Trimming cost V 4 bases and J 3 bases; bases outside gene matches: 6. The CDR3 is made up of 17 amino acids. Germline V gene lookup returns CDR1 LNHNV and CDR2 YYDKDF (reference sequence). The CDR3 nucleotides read TGTGCCACCAGCACCCCGACTAGCGGGGGGGCAACAGATACGCAGTATTTT. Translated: CATSTPTSGGATDTQYF.

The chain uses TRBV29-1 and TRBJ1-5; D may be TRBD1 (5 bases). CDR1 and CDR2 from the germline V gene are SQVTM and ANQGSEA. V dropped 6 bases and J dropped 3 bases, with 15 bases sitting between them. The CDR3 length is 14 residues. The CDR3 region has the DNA TGCAGCGTCTCATGGGGGGGATACAATCAGCCCCAGCATTTT. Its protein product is CSVSWGGYNQPQHF.

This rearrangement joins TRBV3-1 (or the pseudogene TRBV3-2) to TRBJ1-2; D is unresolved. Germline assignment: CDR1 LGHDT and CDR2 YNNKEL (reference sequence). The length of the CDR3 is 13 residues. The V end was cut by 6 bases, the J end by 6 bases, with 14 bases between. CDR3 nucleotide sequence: TGTGCCAGCAGGGGAGACGGTGACCATGGCTACACCTTC. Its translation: CASRGDGDHGYTF.

This CDR3 is CASSLVQNTEAFF. CDR3 coding DNA: TGTGCCAGCAGCTTAGTACAGAACACTGAAGCTTTCTTT. V is TRBV11-3 and J is TRBJ1-1, with unresolved D. Germline assignment: CDR1 SGHNT and CDR2 YENEEA. The CDR3 consists of 13 residues. Trimming took off 1 base at V and 1 base at J, with 4 bases between the two ends.

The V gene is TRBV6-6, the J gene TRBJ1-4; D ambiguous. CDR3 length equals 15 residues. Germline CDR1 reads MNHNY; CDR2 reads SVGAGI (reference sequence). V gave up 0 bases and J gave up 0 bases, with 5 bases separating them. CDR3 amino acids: CASSYSPATNEKLFF. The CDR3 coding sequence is TGTGCCAGCAGTTACTCCCCGGCAACTAATGAAAAACTGTTTTTT.

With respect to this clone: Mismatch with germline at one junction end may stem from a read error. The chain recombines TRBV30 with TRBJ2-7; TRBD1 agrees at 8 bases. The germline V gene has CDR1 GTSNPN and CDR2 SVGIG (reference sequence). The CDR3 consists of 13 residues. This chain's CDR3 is CAWSPQGAQGANF. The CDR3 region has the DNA TGTGCCTGGAGTCCACAAGGGGCCCAGGGGGCCAACTTC.

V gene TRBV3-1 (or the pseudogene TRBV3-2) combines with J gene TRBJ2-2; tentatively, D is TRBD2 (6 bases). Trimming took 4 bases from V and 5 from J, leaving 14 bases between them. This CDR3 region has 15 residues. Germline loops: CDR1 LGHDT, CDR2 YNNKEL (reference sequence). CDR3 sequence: CASSRLTSYTGELFF. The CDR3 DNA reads TGTGCCAGCAGCCGACTCACTAGCTATACCGGGGAGCTGTTTTTT.

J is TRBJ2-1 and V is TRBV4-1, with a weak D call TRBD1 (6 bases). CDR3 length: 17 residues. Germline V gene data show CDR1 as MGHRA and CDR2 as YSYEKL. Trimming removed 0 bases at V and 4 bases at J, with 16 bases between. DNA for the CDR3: TGCGCCAGCAGCCAAGAAGGTTCACAGGGACCTTACAATGAGCAGTTCTTC. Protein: CASSQEGSQGPYNEQFF.

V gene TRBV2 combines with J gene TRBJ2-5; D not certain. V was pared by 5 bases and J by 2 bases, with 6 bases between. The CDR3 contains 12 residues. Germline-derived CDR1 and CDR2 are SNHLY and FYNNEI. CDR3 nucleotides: TGTGCCAGCAGTTTAATGCAAGAGACCCAGTACTTC. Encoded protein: CASSLMQETQYF. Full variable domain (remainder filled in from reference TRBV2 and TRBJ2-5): EPEVTQTPSHQVTQMGQEVILRCVPISNHLYFYWYRQILGQKVEFLVSFYNNEISEKSEIFDDQFSVERPDGSNFTLKIRSTKLEDSAMYFCASSLMQETQYFGPGTRLLVL.

The DNA for the CDR3 is TGTGCCAGCAGTTACCGACAGGGGTCCTACGAGCAGTACTTC. It yields the protein CASSYRQGSYEQYF. The chain recombines TRBV27 with TRBJ2-7, with 8 bases aligning to TRBD1. J gave up 1 base and V 4 bases, and 3 bases lay outside the gene matches. Germline CDR1 is MNHEY and CDR2 is SMNVEV (reference sequence). This CDR3 is 14 amino acids long.

In DNA, the CDR3 is TGTGCCAGCAGTTACCCCACAGGTTTGCCCGATCAGCCCCAGCATTTT. Its translation: CASSYPTGLPDQPQHF. The chain uses TRBV6-6 and TRBJ1-5; weak D call: TRBD1 (5 bases). Deletions cut 2 bases from V and 5 bases from J, with 16 bases between. CDR3 length: 16 residues. CDR1 is MNHNY and CDR2 is SVGAGI in the germline V gene (reference sequence).

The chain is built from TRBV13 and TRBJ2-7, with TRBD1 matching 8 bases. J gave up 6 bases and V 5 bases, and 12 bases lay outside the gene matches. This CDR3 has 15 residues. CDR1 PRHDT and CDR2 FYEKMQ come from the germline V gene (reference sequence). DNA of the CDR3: TGTGCCAGCAGCCGCAGTGGACAGGGAAGTGGCGAGCAGTACTTC. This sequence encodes CASSRSGQGSGEQYF.

The CDR3 is CAISESEGNTIYF. DNA for the CDR3: TGTGCCATCAGTGAGTCAGAGGGAAACACCATATATTTT. V and J are TRBV10-3 and TRBJ1-3; no clear D gene. Germline V CDR1 and CDR2: ENHRY, SYGVKD. The CDR3 covers 13 residues. Trimming cost V 0 bases and J 4 bases, with 4 bases left between them.

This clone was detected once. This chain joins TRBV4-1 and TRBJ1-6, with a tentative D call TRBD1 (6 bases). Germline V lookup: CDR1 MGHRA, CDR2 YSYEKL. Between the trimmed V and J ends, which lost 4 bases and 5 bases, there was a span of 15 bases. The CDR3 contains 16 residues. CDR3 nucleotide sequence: TGCGCCAGCAGCCTGACCCTGGACAGAAATAATTCACCCCTCCACTTT. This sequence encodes CASSLTLDRNNSPLHF.

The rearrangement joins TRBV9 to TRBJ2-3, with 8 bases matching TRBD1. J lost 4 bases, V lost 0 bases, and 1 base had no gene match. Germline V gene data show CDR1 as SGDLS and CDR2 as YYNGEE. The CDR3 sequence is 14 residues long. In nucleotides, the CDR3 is TGTGCCAGCAGCGTAGCGACAGGGGCAGATACGCAGTATTTT. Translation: CASSVATGADTQYF.

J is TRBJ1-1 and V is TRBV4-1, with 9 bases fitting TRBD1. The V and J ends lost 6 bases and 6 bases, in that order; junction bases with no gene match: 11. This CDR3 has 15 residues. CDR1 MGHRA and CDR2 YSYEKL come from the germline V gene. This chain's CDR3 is CASRNRQGGRAEAFF. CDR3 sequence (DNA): TGCGCCAGCAGGAACCGACAGGGGGGGAGGGCTGAAGCTTTCTTT.

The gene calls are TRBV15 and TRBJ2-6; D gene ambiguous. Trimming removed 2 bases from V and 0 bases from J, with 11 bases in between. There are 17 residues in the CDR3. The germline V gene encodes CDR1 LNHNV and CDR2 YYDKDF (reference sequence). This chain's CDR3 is CATSRSLGLSGANVLTF. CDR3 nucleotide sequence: TGTGCCACCAGCAGATCGCTAGGTCTCTCTGGGGCCAACGTCCTGACTTTC.